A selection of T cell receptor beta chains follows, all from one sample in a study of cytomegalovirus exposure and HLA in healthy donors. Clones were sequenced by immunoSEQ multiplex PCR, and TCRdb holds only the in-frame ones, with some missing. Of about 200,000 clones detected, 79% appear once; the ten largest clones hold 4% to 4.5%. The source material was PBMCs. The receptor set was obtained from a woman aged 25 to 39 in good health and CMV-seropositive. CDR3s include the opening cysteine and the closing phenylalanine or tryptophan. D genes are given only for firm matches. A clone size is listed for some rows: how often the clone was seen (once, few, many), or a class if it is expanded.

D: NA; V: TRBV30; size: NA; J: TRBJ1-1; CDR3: CAWSSGTMNTEAFF; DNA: TGTGCCTGGAGTTCCGGGACAATGAACACTGAAGCTTTCTTT
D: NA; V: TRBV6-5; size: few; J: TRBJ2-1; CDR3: CASSDSGEHNEQFF; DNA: TGTGCCAGCAGTGACTCAGGAGAACACAATGAGCAGTTCTTC
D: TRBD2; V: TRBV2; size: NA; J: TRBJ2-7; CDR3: CASSEVKTIAGHPYEQYF; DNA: TGTGCCAGCAGTGAGGTTAAGACGATAGCGGGACATCCTTACGAGCAGTACTTC
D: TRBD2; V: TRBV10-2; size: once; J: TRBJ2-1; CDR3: CASRAGGPRNEQFF; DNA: TGCGCCAGCAGGGCGGGGGGGCCTAGGAATGAGCAGTTCTTC
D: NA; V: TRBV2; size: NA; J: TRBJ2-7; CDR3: CASRRDSYEQYF; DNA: TGTGCCAGCAGGCGGGACTCCTACGAGCAGTACTTC
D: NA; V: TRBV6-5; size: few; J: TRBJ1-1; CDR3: CASSYAGGDTEAFF; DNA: TGTGCCAGCAGTTACGCCGGGGGGGACACTGAAGCTTTCTTT
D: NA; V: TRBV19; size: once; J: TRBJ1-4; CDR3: CASSIGGLEKLFF; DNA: TGTGCCAGTAGTATAGGAGGCTTGGAAAAACTGTTTTTT
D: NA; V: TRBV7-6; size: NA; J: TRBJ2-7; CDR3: CASSLHTREQYF; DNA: TGTGCCAGCAGCTTACATACGCGCGAGCAGTACTTC
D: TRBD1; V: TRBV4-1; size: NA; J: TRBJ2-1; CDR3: CASSQDKNHGQAVYNEQFF; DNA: TGCGCCAGCAGCCAAGATAAAAACCACGGACAGGCTGTCTACAATGAGCAGTTCTTC
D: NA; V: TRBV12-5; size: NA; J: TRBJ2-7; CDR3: CASAFPQSGEQYF; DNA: TGTGCTAGTGCATTCCCCCAATCGGGGGAGCAGTACTTC
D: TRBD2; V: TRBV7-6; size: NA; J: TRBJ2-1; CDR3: CASSASGNYNEQFF; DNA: TGTGCCAGCAGCGCCAGCGGGAACTACAATGAGCAGTTCTTC
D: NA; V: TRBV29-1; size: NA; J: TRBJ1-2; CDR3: CSVDEGNYGYTF; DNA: TGCAGCGTTGATGAGGGTAACTATGGCTACACCTTC
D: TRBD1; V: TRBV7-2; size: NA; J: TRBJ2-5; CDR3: CASSVGQRQETQYF; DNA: TGTGCCAGCAGTGTGGGACAGCGTCAAGAGACCCAGTACTTC
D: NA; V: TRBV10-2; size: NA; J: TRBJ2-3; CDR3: CASSESTGGTQYF; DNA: TGCGCCAGCAGTGAGTCTACCGGCGGGACGCAGTATTTT
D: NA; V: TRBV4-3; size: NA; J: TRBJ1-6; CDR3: CASSQAGSGGAYSPLHF; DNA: TGCGCCAGCAGCCAAGCAGGGTCGGGGGGCGCGTATTCACCCCTCCACTTT
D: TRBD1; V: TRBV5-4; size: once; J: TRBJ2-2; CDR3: CASSLTGGLNTGELFF; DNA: TGTGCCAGCAGCCTAACAGGGGGCTTGAACACCGGGGAGCTGTTTTTT
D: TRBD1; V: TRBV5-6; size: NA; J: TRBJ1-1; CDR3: CASSLAGTGAYTEAFF; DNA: TGTGCCAGCAGCTTGGCCGGGACAGGGGCCTACACTGAAGCTTTCTTT
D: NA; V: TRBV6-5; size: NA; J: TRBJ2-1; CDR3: CASSYSNSGTQQFF; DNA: TGTGCCAGCAGTTACTCTAATAGTGGGACACAGCAGTTCTTC
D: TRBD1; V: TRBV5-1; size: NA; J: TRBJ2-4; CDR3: CASHQTGEDIQYF; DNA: TGCGCCAGCCACCAGACAGGGGAGGACATTCAGTACTTC
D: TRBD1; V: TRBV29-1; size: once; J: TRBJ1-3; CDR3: CSVVRWDSKSGNTIYF; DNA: TGCAGCGTTGTCAGGTGGGACAGTAAGTCTGGAAACACCATATATTTT